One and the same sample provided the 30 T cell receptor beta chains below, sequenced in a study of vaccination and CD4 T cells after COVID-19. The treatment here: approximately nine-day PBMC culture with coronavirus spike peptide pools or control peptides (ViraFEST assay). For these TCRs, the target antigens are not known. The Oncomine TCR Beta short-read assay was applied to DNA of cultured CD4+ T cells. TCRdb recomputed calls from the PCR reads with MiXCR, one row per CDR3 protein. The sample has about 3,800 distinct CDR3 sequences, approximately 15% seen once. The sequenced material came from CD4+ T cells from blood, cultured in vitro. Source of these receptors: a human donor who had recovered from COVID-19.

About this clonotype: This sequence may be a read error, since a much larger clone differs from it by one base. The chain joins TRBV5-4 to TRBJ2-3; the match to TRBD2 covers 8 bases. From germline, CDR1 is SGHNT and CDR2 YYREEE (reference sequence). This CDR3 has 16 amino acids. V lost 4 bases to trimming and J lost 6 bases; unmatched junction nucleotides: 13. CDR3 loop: CASSGASGGVRDTQYF. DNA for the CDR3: TGTGCCAGCAGCGGTGCGAGCGGGGGAGTACGGGATACGCAGTATTTT. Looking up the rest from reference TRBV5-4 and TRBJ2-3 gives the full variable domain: ETGVTQSPTHLIKTRGQQVTLRCSSQSGHNTVSWYQQALGQGPQFIFQYYREEENGRGNFPPRFSGLQFPNYSSELNVNALELDDSALYLCASSGASGGVRDTQYFGPGTRLTVL.

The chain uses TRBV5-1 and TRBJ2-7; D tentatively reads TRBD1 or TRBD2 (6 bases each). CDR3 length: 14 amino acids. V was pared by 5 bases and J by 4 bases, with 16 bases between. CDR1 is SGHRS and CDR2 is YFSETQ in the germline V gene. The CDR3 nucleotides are TGCGCCAGCAGGCCTGGGGGGCTTTATTACGAGCAGTACTTC. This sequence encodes CASRPGGLYYEQYF.

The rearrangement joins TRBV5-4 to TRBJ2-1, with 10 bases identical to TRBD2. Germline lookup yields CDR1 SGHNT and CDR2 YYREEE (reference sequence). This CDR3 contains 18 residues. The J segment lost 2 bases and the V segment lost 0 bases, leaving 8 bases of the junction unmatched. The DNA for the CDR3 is TGTGCCAGCAGCTTGGGGCTAGCGGGGGCTCGACCCTACAATGAGCAGTTCTTC. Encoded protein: CASSLGLAGARPYNEQFF. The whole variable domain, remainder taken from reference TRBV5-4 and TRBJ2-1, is ETGVTQSPTHLIKTRGQQVTLRCSSQSGHNTVSWYQQALGQGPQFIFQYYREEENGRGNFPPRFSGLQFPNYSSELNVNALELDDSALYLCASSLGLAGARPYNEQFFGPGTRLTVL.

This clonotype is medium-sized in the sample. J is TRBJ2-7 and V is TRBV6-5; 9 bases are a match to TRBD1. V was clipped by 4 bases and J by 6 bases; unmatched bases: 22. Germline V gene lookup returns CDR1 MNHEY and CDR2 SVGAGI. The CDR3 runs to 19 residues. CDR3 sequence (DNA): TGTGCCAGCAGTTTTCTAACCGCCGGGACAGGGAGGTCGTCCGGCGAGCAGTACTTC. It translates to CASSFLTAGTGRSSGEQYF.

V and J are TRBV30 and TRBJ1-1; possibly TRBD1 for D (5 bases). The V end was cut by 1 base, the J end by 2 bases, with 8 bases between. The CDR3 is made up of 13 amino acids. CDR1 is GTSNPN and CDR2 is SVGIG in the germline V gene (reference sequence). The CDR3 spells CAWSGGFNTEAFF. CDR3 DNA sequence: TGTGCCTGGAGTGGGGGCTTTAACACTGAAGCTTTCTTT.

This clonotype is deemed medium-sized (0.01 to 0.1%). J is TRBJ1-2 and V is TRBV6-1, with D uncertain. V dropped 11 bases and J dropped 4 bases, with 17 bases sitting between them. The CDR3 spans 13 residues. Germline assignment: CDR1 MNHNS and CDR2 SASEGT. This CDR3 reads CAGLGGGIYGYTF. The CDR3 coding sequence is TGTGCCGGACTCGGCGGCGGCATCTATGGCTACACCTTC.

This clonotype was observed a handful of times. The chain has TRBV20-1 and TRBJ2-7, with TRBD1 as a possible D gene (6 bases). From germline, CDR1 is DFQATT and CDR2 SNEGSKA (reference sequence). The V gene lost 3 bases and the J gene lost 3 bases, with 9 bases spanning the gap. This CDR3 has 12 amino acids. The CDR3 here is CSARGQFYEQYF. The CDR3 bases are TGCAGTGCTAGGGGACAATTCTACGAGCAGTACTTC.

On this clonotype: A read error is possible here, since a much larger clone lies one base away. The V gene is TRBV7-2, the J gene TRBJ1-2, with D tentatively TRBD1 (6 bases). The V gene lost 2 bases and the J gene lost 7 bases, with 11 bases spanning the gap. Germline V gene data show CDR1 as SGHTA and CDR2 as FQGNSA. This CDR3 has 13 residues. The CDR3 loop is CASSLKQGCGYTF. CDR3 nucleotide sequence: TGTGCCAGCAGCTTAAAACAGGGCTGTGGCTACACCTTC. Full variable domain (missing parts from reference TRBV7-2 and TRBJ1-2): GAGVSQSPSNKVTEKGKDVELRCDPISGHTALYWYRQSLGQGLEFLIYFQGNSAPDKSGLPSDRFSAERTGGSVSTLTIQRTQQEDSAVYLCASSLKQGCGYTFGSGTRLTVV.

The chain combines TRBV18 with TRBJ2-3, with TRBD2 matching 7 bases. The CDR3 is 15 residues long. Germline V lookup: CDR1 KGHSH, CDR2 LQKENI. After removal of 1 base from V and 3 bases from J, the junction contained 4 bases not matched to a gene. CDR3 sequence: CASSPLAGVTDTQYF. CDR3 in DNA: TGTGCCAGCTCACCACTTGCGGGGGTAACAGATACGCAGTATTTT.

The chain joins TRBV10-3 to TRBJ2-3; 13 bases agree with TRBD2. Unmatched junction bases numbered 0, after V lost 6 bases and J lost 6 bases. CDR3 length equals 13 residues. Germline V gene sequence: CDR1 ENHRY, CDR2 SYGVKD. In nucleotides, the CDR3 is TGTGCCATCAGGGGACTAGCGGGGGATACGCAGTATTTT. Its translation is CAIRGLAGDTQYF.

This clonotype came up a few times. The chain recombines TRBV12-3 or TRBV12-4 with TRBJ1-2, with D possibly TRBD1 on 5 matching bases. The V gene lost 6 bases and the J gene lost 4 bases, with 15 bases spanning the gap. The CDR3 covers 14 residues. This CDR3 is CASSPTLQGYGYTF. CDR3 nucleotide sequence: TGTGCCAGCAGCCCGACTCTCCAGGGCTATGGCTACACCTTC.

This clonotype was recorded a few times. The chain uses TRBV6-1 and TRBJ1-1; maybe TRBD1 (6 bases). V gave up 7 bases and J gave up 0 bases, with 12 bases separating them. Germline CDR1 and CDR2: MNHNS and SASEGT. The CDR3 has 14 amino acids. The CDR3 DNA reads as TGTGCCAGCATGGGGGCAGGGATGAACACTGAAGCTTTCTTT. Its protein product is CASMGAGMNTEAFF.

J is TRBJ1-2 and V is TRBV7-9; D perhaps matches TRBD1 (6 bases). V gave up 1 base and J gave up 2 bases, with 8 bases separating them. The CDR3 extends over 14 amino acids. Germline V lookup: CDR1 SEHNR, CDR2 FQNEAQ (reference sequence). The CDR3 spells CASSLEGDNYGYTF. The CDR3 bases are TGTGCCAGCAGCTTAGAGGGGGACAACTATGGCTACACCTTC.

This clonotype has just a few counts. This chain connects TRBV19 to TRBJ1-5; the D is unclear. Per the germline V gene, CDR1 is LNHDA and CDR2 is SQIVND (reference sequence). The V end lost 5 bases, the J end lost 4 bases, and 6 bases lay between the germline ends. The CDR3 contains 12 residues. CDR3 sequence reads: CASSFRNQPQHF. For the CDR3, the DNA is TGTGCCAGTAGTTTCCGTAATCAGCCCCAGCATTTT.

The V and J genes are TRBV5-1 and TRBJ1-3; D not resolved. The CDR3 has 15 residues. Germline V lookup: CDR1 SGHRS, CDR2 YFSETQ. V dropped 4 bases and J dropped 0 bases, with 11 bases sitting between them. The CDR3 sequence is CASSTGRNSGNTIYF. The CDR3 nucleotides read TGCGCCAGCAGCACCGGACGGAACTCTGGAAACACCATATATTTT.

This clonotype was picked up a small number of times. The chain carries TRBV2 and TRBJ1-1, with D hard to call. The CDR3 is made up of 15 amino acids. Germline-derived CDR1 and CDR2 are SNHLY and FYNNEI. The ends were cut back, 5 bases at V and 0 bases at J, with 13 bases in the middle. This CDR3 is CASSRNGMMNTEAFF. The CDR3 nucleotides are TGTGCCAGCAGTAGGAACGGTATGATGAACACTGAAGCTTTCTTT.

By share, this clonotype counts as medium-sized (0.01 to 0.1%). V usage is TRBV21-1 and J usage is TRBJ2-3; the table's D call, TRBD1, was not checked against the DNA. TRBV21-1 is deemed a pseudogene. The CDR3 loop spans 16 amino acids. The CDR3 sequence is CASSKQVARSTDTQYF. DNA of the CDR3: TGTGCCAGCAGCAAACAGGTGGCGCGGAGCACAGATACGCAGTATTTT.

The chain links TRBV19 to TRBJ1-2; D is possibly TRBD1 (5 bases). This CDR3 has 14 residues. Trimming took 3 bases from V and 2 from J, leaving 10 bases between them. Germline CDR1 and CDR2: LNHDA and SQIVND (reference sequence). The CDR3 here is CASSIQQGNYGYTF. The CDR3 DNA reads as TGTGCCAGTAGTATCCAGCAGGGAAACTATGGCTACACCTTC.

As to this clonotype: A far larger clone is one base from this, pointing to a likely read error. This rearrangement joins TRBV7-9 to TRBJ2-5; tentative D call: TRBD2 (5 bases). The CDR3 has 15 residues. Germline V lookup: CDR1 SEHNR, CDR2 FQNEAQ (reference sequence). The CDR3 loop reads CASSSRLSAQETQYF. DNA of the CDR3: TGCGCCAGCAGCTCAAGACTTAGCGCCCAAGAGACCCAGTACTTC.

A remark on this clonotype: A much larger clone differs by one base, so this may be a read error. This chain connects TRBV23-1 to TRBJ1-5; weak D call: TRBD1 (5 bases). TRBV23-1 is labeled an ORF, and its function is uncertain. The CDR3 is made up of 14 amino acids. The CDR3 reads CTSSHTGGNQPQHF. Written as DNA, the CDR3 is TGCACCAGCAGTCATACGGGGGGGAATCAGCCCCAGCATTTT.

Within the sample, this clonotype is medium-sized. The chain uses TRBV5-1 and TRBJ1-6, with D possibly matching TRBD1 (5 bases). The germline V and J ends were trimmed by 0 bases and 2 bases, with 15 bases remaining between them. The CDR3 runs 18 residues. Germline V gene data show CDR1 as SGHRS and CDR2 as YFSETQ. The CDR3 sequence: CASSLGSRGRPYNSPLHF. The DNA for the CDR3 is TGCGCCAGCAGCTTGGGCTCCCGGGGGAGGCCCTATAATTCACCCCTCCACTTT.

CDR3 bases: TGTGCCAGCAGCATTACAGGGGATATGGATTCACCCCTCCACTTT. Protein product: CASSITGDMDSPLHF. The gene calls are TRBV9 and TRBJ1-6, with 7 bases matching TRBD1. There are 15 residues in the CDR3. Germline CDR1 SGDLS, CDR2 YYNGEE. Trimming cost V 4 bases and J 8 bases; bases outside gene matches: 9.

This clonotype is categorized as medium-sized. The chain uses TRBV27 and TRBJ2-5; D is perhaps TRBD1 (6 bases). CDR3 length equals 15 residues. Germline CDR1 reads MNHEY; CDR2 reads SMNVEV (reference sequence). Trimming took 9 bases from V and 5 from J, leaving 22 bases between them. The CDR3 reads CASSPYRDLQETQYF. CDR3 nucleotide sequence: TGTGCCAGTTCCCCCTACAGGGACCTCCAGGAGACCCAGTACTTC.

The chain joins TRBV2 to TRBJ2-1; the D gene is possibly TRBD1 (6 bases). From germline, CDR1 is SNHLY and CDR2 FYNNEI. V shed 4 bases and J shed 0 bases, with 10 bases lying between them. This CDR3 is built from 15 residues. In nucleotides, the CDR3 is TGTGCCAGCAGTGCGAGGGGGAGCTCCTACAATGAGCAGTTCTTC. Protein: CASSARGSSYNEQFF.

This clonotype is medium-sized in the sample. CDR3 nucleotide sequence: TGCAGTGCTCTCAGCGGGGGAATCACAGATACGCAGTATTTT. Its protein product is CSALSGGITDTQYF. The V and J genes are TRBV20-1 and TRBJ2-3; the match to TRBD2 covers 8 bases. Germline CDR1 and CDR2: DFQATT and SNEGSKA (reference sequence). The CDR3 runs to 14 residues. V shed 5 bases and J 2 bases; nucleotides not matched to a gene: 6.

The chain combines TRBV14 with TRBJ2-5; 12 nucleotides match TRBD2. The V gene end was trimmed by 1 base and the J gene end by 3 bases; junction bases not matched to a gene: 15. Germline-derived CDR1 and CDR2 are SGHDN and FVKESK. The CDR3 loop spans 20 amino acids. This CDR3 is CASSQGGFWPASGGEETQYF. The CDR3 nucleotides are TGTGCCAGCAGCCAAGGAGGTTTCTGGCCGGCTAGCGGGGGGGAAGAGACCCAGTACTTC.

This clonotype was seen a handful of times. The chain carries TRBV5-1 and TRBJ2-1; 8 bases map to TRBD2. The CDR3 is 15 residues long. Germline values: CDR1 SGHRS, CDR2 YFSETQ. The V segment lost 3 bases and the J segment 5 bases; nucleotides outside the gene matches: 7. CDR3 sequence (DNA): TGCGCCAGCAGCTGGGCGGGGGGCCAAAACAATGAGCAGTTCTTC. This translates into CASSWAGGQNNEQFF.

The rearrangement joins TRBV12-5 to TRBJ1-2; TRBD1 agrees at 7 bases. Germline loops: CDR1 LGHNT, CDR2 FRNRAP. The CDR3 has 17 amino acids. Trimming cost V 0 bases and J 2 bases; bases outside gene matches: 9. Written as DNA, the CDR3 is TGTGCTAGTGGTTTGGTAATTGGAGACAGGGCCAACTATGGCTACACCTTC. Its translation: CASGLVIGDRANYGYTF.

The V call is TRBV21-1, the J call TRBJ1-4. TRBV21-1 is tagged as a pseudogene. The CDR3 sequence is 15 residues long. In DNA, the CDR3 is TGTGCCAGCAGCAAGGCGGCACCCACTAATGAAAAACTGTTTTTT. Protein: CASSKAAPTNEKLFF.

The CDR3 region is CASIIPVIGPPKYF. In DNA, the CDR3 is TGTGCCAGCATTATTCCAGTAATCGGGCCCCCTAAGTACTTC. This chain joins TRBV6-4 and TRBJ2-7; D gene uncertain. Trimming took 7 bases from V and 11 from J, leaving 24 bases between them. Germline lookup yields CDR1 MRHNA and CDR2 SNTAGT. The length of the CDR3 is 14 residues.